Given below is one T cell receptor (beta chain) in context. No antigen is known for it. The data belong to a study of chemoradiotherapy in HPV16-positive cancers. Data came from immunoSEQ multiplex PCR; TCRdb stores just in-frame clones and leaves some out. The sample includes under 2,000 clones, over 70% seen only once; the top ten take about 7%. Over chemoradiotherapy, repertoires were sampled more than once. General study results and limits: HPV-responsive T-cell expansion during chemoradiotherapy was linked to improved recurrence-free survival in HPV16-positive patients. Non-HPV-specific T cells did not expand in tumors during treatment, whereas candidate HPV-specific clones and E7-related motifs did.

Germline lookup yields CDR1 SGHTS and CDR2 YDEGEE. The germline V and J ends were trimmed by 0 bases and 2 bases, with 5 bases remaining between them. The CDR3 contains 13 residues. The origin of this receptor is a human donor with HPV-associated anogenital cancer. The input for sequencing was tumor tissue, taken from a patient who underwent chemoradiotherapy. The genes are TRBV5-8 and TRBJ1-2; unclear D gene. In DNA, the CDR3 is TGTGCCAGCAGCTTGGGGAAAAACTATGGCTACACCTTC. Translated, it gives CASSLGKNYGYTF.